The 11 T cell receptor beta chains reported below all come from one sample, sequenced in a study of T and B cells in COVID-19 patients. From blood, about 220-500 ng of genomic DNA served as TRB template. TRB rearrangements were amplified by multiplex PCR with BIOMED2 TRB-A/B primers. TCRdb passed the multiplex PCR reads through MiXCR, listing each CDR3 protein once. Of 15,000 or so distinct CDR3 sequences listed, 25% to 30% are singletons. The sequenced sample consisted of blood. Every receptor here comes from a human donor who had recovered from COVID-19.

The chain employs TRBV24-1 and TRBJ2-5; TRBD1 matches 8 bases. The V gene's germline CDR1 is KGHDR and CDR2 SFDVKD. CDR3 length: 17 amino acids. V was pared by 4 bases and J by 2 bases, with 11 bases of the junction left unmatched. CDR3 protein: CATSELGQGEEQETQYF. DNA of the CDR3: TGTGCCACCAGTGAGCTTGGACAGGGCGAAGAACAAGAGACCCAGTACTTC.

The rearrangement uses TRBV6-6 and TRBJ1-5; 7 positions match TRBD1. The CDR3 covers 17 residues. CDR1 is MNHNY, CDR2 SVGAGI, per germline (reference sequence). V was clipped by 4 bases and J by 0 bases; unmatched bases: 9. CDR3 in amino acids: CASSSPAGQLSNQPQHF. The DNA of the CDR3 is TGTGCCAGCAGTTCCCCGGCGGGACAGCTTAGCAATCAGCCCCAGCATTTT.

This clonotype was seen repeatedly, ten times or more. V usage is TRBV6-5 and J usage is TRBJ2-7; D might be TRBD2 (7 bases). Germline V gene lookup returns CDR1 MNHEY and CDR2 SVGAGI. The CDR3 length is 13 residues. Deletions cut 8 bases from V and 6 bases from J, with 17 bases between. CDR3 nucleotides: TGTGCCAGCCCTCCGGGACGGGGGGCCGAGCAGTACTTC. Its protein product is CASPPGRGAEQYF.

This clonotype has more than one count but fewer than ten. The V call is TRBV10-3, the J call TRBJ1-2; 7 bases align to TRBD1. The CDR3 has 14 residues. V gave up 7 bases and J gave up 3 bases; unmatched junction bases: 8. The germline V gene has CDR1 ENHRY and CDR2 SYGVKD. In DNA form, the CDR3 reads TGTGCCATCACCAACAGGGGCGAGGACTATGGCTACACCTTC. Translated: CAITNRGEDYGYTF.

This sequence joins TRBV29-1 and TRBJ2-3; a possible D gene is TRBD1 (6 bases). CDR3 size: 14 residues. The V gene lost 7 bases and the J gene lost 2 bases, with 16 bases spanning the gap. Germline lookup yields CDR1 SQVTM and CDR2 ANQGSEA. CDR3 residues: CSAPDHRDTDTQYF. DNA of the CDR3: TGCAGCGCCCCAGACCACAGGGACACAGATACGCAGTATTTT.

This clonotype was seen a few times. The chain uses TRBV6-5 and TRBJ2-5; 9 bases fit TRBD2. J lost 1 base, V lost 6 bases, and 9 bases had no gene match. This CDR3 spans 16 amino acids. Germline V gives CDR1 MNHEY, CDR2 SVGAGI. The CDR3 spells CASSSEVAGAQETQYF. CDR3 DNA: TGTGCCAGCAGCTCCGAGGTAGCGGGAGCCCAAGAGACCCAGTACTTC.

This clonotype was counted at least ten times. The J gene is TRBJ2-2, the V gene TRBV6-5, with D perhaps TRBD2 (5 bases). The CDR3 sequence is 16 residues long. V shed 9 bases and J shed 5 bases, with 22 bases lying between them. Germline CDR1 reads MNHEY; CDR2 reads SVGAGI. Here the CDR3 reads CASRPRASRGTGELFF. The CDR3 DNA is TGTGCCAGTAGGCCCCGGGCCAGCCGAGGGACCGGGGAGCTGTTTTTT.

This clonotype has only a few counts. The rearrangement uses TRBV18 and TRBJ2-5, with a tentative D call TRBD1 (6 bases). This CDR3 region has 15 residues. V was pared by 3 bases and J by 1 base, with 12 bases between. Germline CDR1 and CDR2: KGHSH and LQKENI. CDR3 amino acids: CASSPLGTFQETQYF. In nucleotides, the CDR3 is TGTGCCAGCTCACCCCTTGGGACATTCCAAGAGACCCAGTACTTC.

The chain links TRBV7-9 to TRBJ2-2; D might be TRBD1 (6 bases). The germline V gene encodes CDR1 SEHNR and CDR2 FQNEAQ (reference sequence). Trimming left V 4 bases short and J 4 bases short, with 16 bases between. This CDR3 contains 16 residues. The CDR3: CASSSSTGHITGELFF. In DNA, the CDR3 is TGTGCCAGCAGCTCCTCAACGGGACACATCACCGGGGAGCTGTTTTTT. The complete variable domain, with remaining parts taken from reference TRBV7-9 and TRBJ2-2, reads DTGVSQNPRHKITKRGQNVTFRCDPISEHNRLYWYRQTLGQGPEFLTYFQNEAQLEKSRLLSDRFSAERPKGSFSTLEIQRTEQGDSAMYLCASSSSTGHITGELFFGEGSRLTVL.

This clonotype appeared many times. V gene TRBV11-1 combines with J gene TRBJ2-4, with 9 bases matching TRBD1. With V trimmed by 5 bases and J by 10 bases, 9 bases remained unmatched. The CDR3 is 14 residues long. Germline CDR1 is SGHAT and CDR2 is FQDESV (reference sequence). DNA for the CDR3: TGTGCCAGCAGCCCCACAGGGGGCGGGGTGATTCAGTACTTC. It encodes CASSPTGGGVIQYF. Full variable domain (outside the CDR3, taken from reference TRBV11-1 and TRBJ2-4): EAEVAQSPRYKITEKSQAVAFWCDPISGHATLYWYRQILGQGPELLVQFQDESVVDDSQLPKDRFSAERLKGVDSTLKIQPAELGDSAMYLCASSPTGGGVIQYFGAGTRLSVL.

V usage is TRBV7-6 and J usage is TRBJ1-1; a weak D match, TRBD1 (6 bases). Germline assignment: CDR1 SGHVS and CDR2 FNYEAQ. The CDR3 has 16 amino acids. Trimming left V 2 bases short and J 0 bases short, with 13 bases between. The CDR3 nucleotides read TGTGCCAGCAGCTTAACGTACGGGGGCCTGAACACTGAAGCTTTCTTT. This translates into CASSLTYGGLNTEAFF.